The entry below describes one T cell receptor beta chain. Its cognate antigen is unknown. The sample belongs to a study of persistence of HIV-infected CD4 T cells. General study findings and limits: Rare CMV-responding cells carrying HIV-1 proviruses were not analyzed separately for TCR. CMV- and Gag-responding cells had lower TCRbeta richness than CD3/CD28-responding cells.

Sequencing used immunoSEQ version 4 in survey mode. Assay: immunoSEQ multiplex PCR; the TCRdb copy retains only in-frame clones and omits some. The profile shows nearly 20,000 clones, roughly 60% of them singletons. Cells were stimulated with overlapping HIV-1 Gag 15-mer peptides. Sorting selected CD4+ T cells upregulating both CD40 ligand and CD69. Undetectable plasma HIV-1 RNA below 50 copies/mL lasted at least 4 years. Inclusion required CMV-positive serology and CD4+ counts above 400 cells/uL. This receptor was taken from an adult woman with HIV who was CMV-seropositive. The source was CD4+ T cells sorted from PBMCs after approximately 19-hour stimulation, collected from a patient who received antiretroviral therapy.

The CDR3 nucleotides are TGTGCCAGCAGCTCAGGACTAGCGGGGGCAACCGGGGAGCTGTTTTTT. Translation: CASSSGLAGATGELFF. The rearrangement uses TRBV7-3 and TRBJ2-2; TRBD2 aligns across 13 bases. This CDR3 contains 16 residues. Per germline, CDR1 SGHTA and CDR2 FQGTGA. The trim removed 4 bases at V and 5 bases at J, leaving 4 bases unmatched. The full variable domain, with the rest looked up from reference TRBV7-3 and TRBJ2-2, is GAGVSQTPSNKVTEKGKYVELRCDPISGHTALYWYRQSLGQGPEFLIYFQGTGAADDSGLPNDRFFAVRPEGSVSTLKIQRTERGDSAVYLCASSSGLAGATGELFFGEGSRLTVL.